The rows below give T cell receptor beta chains drawn from one sample of a study of OX40 agonist ivuxolimab in advanced cancers. Assay: immunoSEQ multiplex PCR; the TCRdb copy retains only in-frame clones and omits some. The sample holds roughly 66,000 clones, 83% seen once. The specimen comprised CD4+ or CD8+ T cells sorted from blood, sampled in a trial of the OX40 agonist ivuxolimab. These receptor sequences come from an adult with an advanced solid tumor such as melanoma, head and neck, liver or kidney cancer. Both conserved end residues are part of each CDR3. The D gene is left open where the match is weak. Clone size appears in some rows only: once, few, many, or a class for an expanded clone.

>.|TRBJ1-2|.|TRBV30
CAWSSTGLYGSYTF
TGTGCCTGGAGTTCTACAGGCCTGTATGGTAGCTACACCTTC
>TRBD2|TRBJ2-1|.|TRBV7-6
CASSPGQPGTSDEQFF
TGTGCCAGCAGCCCGGGACAGCCCGGGACTAGCGATGAGCAGTTCTTC
>.|TRBJ2-6|.|TRBV5-1
CASSLARGSSGANVLTF
TGCGCCAGCAGCTTGGCCAGGGGCAGCTCTGGGGCCAACGTCCTGACTTTC
>.|TRBJ1-2|few|TRBV30
CAWSGYGYTF
TGTGCCTGGAGCGGTTATGGCTACACCTTC
>.|TRBJ1-2|few|TRBV12-2
CASRLARGKYLYGYTF
TGTGCAAGTCGCTTAGCGCGGGGGAAGTATCTCTATGGCTACACCTTC
>TRBD1|TRBJ1-4|few|TRBV7-9
CASSSGRQGADEKLFF
TGTGCCAGCAGCTCGGGGAGACAGGGGGCAGATGAAAAACTGTTTTTT
>.|TRBJ1-5|.|TRBV6-1
CASSDWGDKPQHF
TGTGCCAGCAGTGATTGGGGGGACAAGCCCCAGCATTTT
>.|TRBJ1-2|.|TRBV11-2
CASSFTGGAYGYTF
TGTGCCAGCAGCTTCACGGGGGGCGCCTATGGCTACACCTTC
>TRBD2|TRBJ2-7|.|TRBV7-9
CASSPFSGGPDEQYF
TGTGCCAGCAGCCCCTTTTCGGGAGGGCCGGACGAGCAGTACTTC
>TRBD1|TRBJ1-2|.|TRBV29-1
CSVGLGQGYYGYTF
TGCAGCGTTGGCCTGGGACAGGGGTATTATGGCTACACCTTC
>TRBD1|TRBJ2-3|.|TRBV19
CASSPGTGSHTDTQYF
TGTGCCAGTAGTCCAGGGACAGGGTCGCACACAGATACGCAGTATTTT
>.|TRBJ1-1|.|TRBV5-1
CASSAGYEAFF
TGCGCCAGCAGCGCGGGGTACGAAGCTTTCTTT
>.|TRBJ1-2|once|TRBV7-2
CASTPLNPRANYGYTF
TGTGCCAGCACCCCCCTCAACCCAAGAGCTAACTATGGCTACACCTTC
>TRBD1|TRBJ1-1|.|TRBV18
CASSPPSTGGTEAFF
TGTGCCAGCTCACCACCATCGACAGGGGGGACTGAAGCTTTCTTT
>.|TRBJ2-1|.|TRBV2
CASSEALRGNEQFF
TGTGCCAGCAGTGAAGCGCTTAGAGGCAATGAGCAGTTCTTC
>.|TRBJ2-5|.|TRBV14
CASSSKVIGTPLGHQETQYF
TGTGCCAGCAGCTCCAAGGTCATTGGGACTCCCCTCGGGCATCAGGAGACCCAGTACTTC
>.|TRBJ1-2|.|TRBV9
CASSVDPRAGGYTF
TGTGCCAGCAGCGTAGATCCCAGGGCAGGGGGCTACACCTTC
>.|TRBJ1-2|.|TRBV5-1
CASSSFRSGQGSHGYTF
TGCGCCAGCAGCTCCTTTCGATCGGGACAAGGCTCCCATGGCTACACCTTC
>TRBD2|TRBJ2-7|.|TRBV19
CASSSSGRAIEQYF
TGTGCCAGTAGCTCTAGCGGGAGGGCGATCGAGCAGTACTTC
>TRBD1|TRBJ1-1|.|TRBV6-6
CATGETGAHSVFF
TGTGCCACGGGAGAGACAGGGGCCCATAGCGTTTTCTTT
>TRBD1|TRBJ1-1|.|TRBV7-2
CASSLGDRVSTEAFF
TGTGCCAGCAGCTTGGGGGACAGAGTTAGTACTGAAGCTTTCTTT
>.|TRBJ1-2|.|TRBV9
CASSAESQGYGYTF
TGTGCCAGCAGCGCCGAGTCACAGGGCTATGGCTACACCTTC
>.|TRBJ1-2|few|TRBV29-1
CSVGQPLNYGYTF
TGCAGCGTTGGACAGCCATTGAACTATGGCTACACCTTC
>.|TRBJ2-7|.|TRBV6-5
CASSYSRGNSYEQYF
TGTGCCAGCAGTTACTCGAGGGGGAACTCCTACGAGCAGTACTTC
>.|TRBJ2-2|.|TRBV6-6
CASSYGPTGNTGELFF
TGTGCCAGCAGTTACGGGCCAACGGGGAACACCGGGGAGCTGTTTTTT
>TRBD2|TRBJ2-2|.|TRBV5-1
CAGRLALNGELFF
TGCGCCGGGCGACTAGCGTTAAACGGGGAGCTGTTTTTT
>.|TRBJ1-4|.|TRBV4-2
CASSPGTLNEKLFF
TGTGCCAGCAGCCCCGGGACTCTTAATGAAAAACTGTTTTTT
>.|TRBJ2-1|.|TRBV12-5
CASGYSSHNEQFF
TGTGCTAGTGGTTACTCCTCGCACAATGAGCAGTTCTTC
>.|TRBJ2-7|.|TRBV6-6
CASSGGHEQYF
TGTGCCAGCAGTGGGGGTCACGAGCAGTACTTC
>.|TRBJ2-1|.|TRBV30
CAWDANRGNEQFF
TGTGCCTGGGATGCAAATAGGGGGAATGAGCAGTTCTTC
>.|TRBJ2-5|.|TRBV7-6
CASSSGWGETQYF
TGTGCCAGCAGCTCCGGGTGGGGGGAGACCCAGTACTTC
>TRBD1|TRBJ1-1|.|TRBV11-2
CASSLASGGTGAFF
TGTGCCAGCAGCTTAGCCTCAGGGGGCACGGGGGCTTTCTTT
>.|TRBJ2-5|.|TRBV7-9
CASSLGGRAPLNF
TGTGCCAGCAGCTTAGGAGGCAGGGCTCCCCTCAACTTC
>.|TRBJ1-1|.|TRBV4-1
CASSPGARPNTEAFF
TGCGCCAGCAGCCCGGGGGCCAGACCGAACACTGAAGCTTTCTTT
>TRBD2|TRBJ2-5|.|TRBV4-1
CASSQGSGSWETQYF
TGCGCCAGCAGCCAAGGTAGCGGGAGTTGGGAGACCCAGTACTTC
>TRBD1|TRBJ2-7|.|TRBV6-1
CASSEAGTGVYEQYF
TGTGCCAGCAGTGAAGCGGGGACAGGGGTCTACGAGCAGTACTTC
>.|TRBJ1-5|once|TRBV6-5
CASSGNQPQHF
TGTGCCAGCAGTGGCAATCAGCCCCAGCATTTT
>TRBD1|TRBJ1-1|.|TRBV7-9
CASRSTGANTEAFF
TGTGCCAGCAGATCGACAGGGGCGAACACTGAAGCTTTCTTT
>.|TRBJ1-6|once|TRBV15
CATSRDYGRDNSPLHF
TGTGCCACCAGCAGAGATTACGGTCGAGACAATTCACCCCTCCACTTT
>.|TRBJ2-1|.|TRBV6-6
CASSSEGNEQFF
TGTGCCAGCAGTTCGGAAGGGAATGAGCAGTTCTTC